The 30 T cell receptor beta chains given below trace back to one sample, sequenced in a study of blood T cells in healthy people across ages. PCR was performed a second time for about 7 to 12 cycles using a sample-barcoded 5' primer and a J-beta primer mix. MiXCR, applied by TCRdb to the 5' RACE reads, yields one record per CDR3 protein. This repertoire shows about 1.6 million distinct CDR3 sequences, roughly 32% found once; its top ten account for roughly 12%. The sequencing input was blood. The receptors originated from a woman aged 25-40 years in good health.

The chain carries TRBV28 and TRBJ1-2; possible D gene TRBD1, 5 bases. CDR3 size: 15 residues. The germline V and J ends were trimmed by 6 bases and 2 bases, with 16 bases remaining between them. Germline CDR1 MDHEN, CDR2 SYDVKM. CDR3 amino acids: CASRTPGGNNYGYTF. CDR3 in DNA: TGTGCCAGCAGAACGCCGGGGGGTAACAACTATGGCTACACCTTC.

J is TRBJ2-1 and V is TRBV28; 10 bases fit TRBD2. CDR1 and CDR2 from the germline V gene are MDHEN and SYDVKM. CDR3 length: 18 amino acids. V was pared by 3 bases and J by 4 bases, with 12 bases of the junction left unmatched. CDR3 amino acids: CASSFPSGSTVGYNEQFF. Written as DNA, the CDR3 is TGTGCCAGCAGTTTTCCTAGCGGGAGCACGGTTGGGTACAATGAGCAGTTCTTC.

Worth noting for this clonotype: Being one base from a much bigger clone, this may be a read error. The rearrangement uses TRBV4-1 and TRBJ2-5; TRBD2 aligns across 10 bases. CDR3 length: 13 amino acids. Per germline, CDR1 MGHRA and CDR2 YSYEKL. CDR3 nucleotide sequence: TGCACCAGCAGTAAGCGGGAGGGAGAGACCCAGTACTTC. Its translation is CTSSKREGETQYF.

This clonotype has only a few counts. The CDR3 reads CSASREDSYEQYF. CDR3 bases: TGCAGTGCTAGTAGGGAAGACTCCTACGAGCAGTACTTC. This chain joins TRBV20-1 and TRBJ2-5; D gene ambiguous. The last part of the DNA fits TRBJ2-7 better; the J call may be wrong. Germline CDR1 DFQATT, CDR2 SNEGSKA (reference sequence). This CDR3 contains 13 residues.

The chain combines TRBV11-2 with TRBJ2-3, with 13 positions matching TRBD2. After removal of 4 bases from V and 6 bases from J, the junction contained 7 bases not matched to a gene. The CDR3 length is 16 residues. The germline V gene has CDR1 SGHAT and CDR2 FQNNGV. Here the CDR3 DNA reads TGTGCCAGCAGCTACGGACTAGCGGGGGCCGAGGATACGCAGTATTTT. It codes for CASSYGLAGAEDTQYF. The full variable domain, in which reference TRBV11-2 and TRBJ2-3 provide the parts outside the CDR3, is EAGVAQSPRYKIIEKRQSVAFWCNPISGHATLYWYQQILGQGPKLLIQFQNNGVVDDSQLPKDRFSAERLKGVDSTLKIQPAKLEDSAVYLCASSYGLAGAEDTQYFGPGTRLTVL.

The V gene is TRBV27, the J gene TRBJ2-5; TRBD1 or TRBD2 may be the D gene (6 bases each). Trimming took off 8 bases at V and 5 bases at J, with 21 bases between the two ends. Looked up from germline, CDR1 is MNHEY and CDR2 is SMNVEV (reference sequence). CDR3 length: 15 residues. CDR3 nucleotides: TGTGCCAGCTCGCTTTCGGGGGCCCTGCGGGAGACCCAGTACTTC. Its protein product is CASSLSGALRETQYF.

V is TRBV28 and J is TRBJ2-3, with a tentative D call TRBD2 (5 bases). The length of the CDR3 is 15 residues. V was clipped by 3 bases and J by 9 bases, with 19 bases between them. Germline V gene lookup returns CDR1 MDHEN and CDR2 SYDVKM. CDR3 region: CASSLESGIKDTQYF. CDR3 in DNA: TGTGCCAGCAGTTTGGAGAGCGGTATCAAGGACACGCAGTATTTT.

This clonotype was seen just once. The rearrangement links TRBV3-1 to TRBJ1-6; D not resolved. This CDR3 contains 14 residues. V was cut by 0 bases and J by 9 bases, with 9 bases left in between. CDR1 LGHDT and CDR2 YNNKEL come from the germline V gene (reference sequence). Here the CDR3 reads CASSQDAGGSPLHF. The CDR3 DNA reads as TGTGCCAGCAGCCAAGACGCCGGTGGTTCACCCCTCCACTTT.

The J gene is TRBJ2-5, the V gene TRBV12-5; 9 bases align to TRBD2. CDR1 and CDR2 from the germline V gene are LGHNT and FRNRAP. With V trimmed by 4 bases and J by 5 bases, 29 bases remained unmatched. This CDR3 has 22 residues. CDR3 protein: CASGSCYRQAMYPSGVNETQYF. The CDR3 region has the DNA TGTGCTAGTGGTTCCTGCTACCGGCAGGCGATGTATCCTAGCGGGGTTAATGAGACCCAGTACTTC.

To note about this clonotype: One end of the junction varies from germline; a read error may be responsible. The rearrangement joins TRBV4-1 to TRBJ1-1; D might be TRBD1 (6 bases). The CDR3 length is 14 residues. CDR1 is MGHRA, CDR2 YSYEKL, per germline. This chain's CDR3 is CANSQATGRTEAFF. CDR3 sequence (DNA): TGCGCCAACAGCCAAGCTACAGGGCGCACTGAAGCTTTCTTT.

This clonotype was seen many times. The rearrangement joins TRBV6-6 to TRBJ1-1; D may be TRBD1 (6 bases). Germline CDR1 and CDR2: MNHNY and SVGAGI (reference sequence). The CDR3 runs to 15 residues. Trimming shortened V by 6 bases and J by 1 base, and 15 bases separated the two germline ends. Written as DNA, the CDR3 is TGTGCCAGCAGCTACAGCAGGGGCGGGAACACTGAAGCTTTCTTT. This gives the protein CASSYSRGGNTEAFF.

The gene calls are TRBV2 and TRBJ1-1; D is undetermined. The CDR3 consists of 17 residues. Deletions cut 1 base from V and 1 base from J, with 16 bases between. Germline V CDR1 and CDR2: SNHLY, FYNNEI. CDR3 in amino acids: CASSEDLEGRKNTEAFF. In DNA form, the CDR3 reads TGTGCCAGCAGTGAAGACCTTGAAGGCAGGAAGAACACTGAAGCTTTCTTT.

The CDR3 spells CSAGTSGSSSYNEQFF. The CDR3 coding sequence is TGCAGTGCAGGGACTAGCGGGAGCAGCTCCTACAATGAGCAGTTCTTC. This sequence joins TRBV20-1 and TRBJ2-1, with 14 bases that match TRBD2. J lost 0 bases, V lost 6 bases, and 4 bases had no gene match. The germline V gene encodes CDR1 DFQATT and CDR2 SNEGSKA (reference sequence). The CDR3 runs 16 residues.

J is TRBJ2-1 and V is TRBV14; D is possibly TRBD1 (6 bases). The CDR3 length is 14 residues. Germline V gene lookup returns CDR1 SGHDN and CDR2 FVKESK. The V gene lost 3 bases and the J gene lost 5 bases, with 11 bases spanning the gap. CDR3 loop: CASSQSGADNEQFF. CDR3 bases: TGTGCCAGCAGCCAGTCAGGGGCCGACAATGAGCAGTTCTTC. The full variable domain, its missing parts supplied by reference TRBV14 and TRBJ2-1, is EAGVTQFPSHSVIEKGQTVTLRCDPISGHDNLYWYRRVMGKEIKFLLHFVKESKQDESGMPNNRFLAERTGGTYSTLKVQPAELEDSGVYFCASSQSGADNEQFFGPGTRLTVL.

About this clonotype itself: An end of the junction does not agree with germline; a read error may underlie this. This chain links TRBV20-1 with TRBJ2-1; 7 bases are a match to TRBD2. Germline V gives CDR1 DFQATT, CDR2 SNEGSKA (reference sequence). CDR3 size: 15 residues. The CDR3 bases are TGCAGTGCTAGTCCTAGCGGCCCCTCCTGCAATGAGCAGTTCTTC. Amino acid sequence: CSASPSGPSCNEQFF.

The V and J genes are TRBV10-2 and TRBJ1-2, with D possibly TRBD1 on 5 matching bases. Trimming removed 3 bases from V and 8 bases from J, with 13 bases in between. CDR1 and CDR2 from the germline V gene are WSHSY and SAAADI. This CDR3 is built from 13 residues. This CDR3 is CASSDNRFVGYTF. As DNA, the CDR3 is TGCGCCAGCAGTGATAACAGGTTCGTCGGCTACACCTTC.

There are a few counts of this clonotype. V and J are TRBV6-1 and TRBJ1-5, with D possibly TRBD1 on 5 matching bases. The CDR3 consists of 17 residues. CDR1 is MNHNS and CDR2 is SASEGT in the germline V gene. Trimming shortened V by 0 bases and J by 4 bases, and 16 bases separated the two germline ends. CDR3 DNA: TGTGCCAGCAGTGAAGCGGGTAATCCCGGGGCTAATCAGCCCCAGCATTTT. Translating it yields CASSEAGNPGANQPQHF.

This clonotype was recorded at least ten times. The chain links TRBV5-1 to TRBJ2-1, with 9 positions matching TRBD2. Germline loops: CDR1 SGHRS, CDR2 YFSETQ. Germline trimming cut 3 bases from V and 0 bases from J; bases unmatched to any gene: 10. The CDR3 runs to 18 residues. The CDR3 reads CASSYLGGGVSSYNEQFF. CDR3 nucleotide sequence: TGCGCCAGCAGCTACCTTGGCGGGGGGGTGAGCTCCTACAATGAGCAGTTCTTC.

This clonotype has a handful of counts. The rearrangement joins TRBV27 to TRBJ2-2, with D maybe TRBD1 (5 bases). CDR1 is MNHEY, CDR2 SMNVEV, per germline (reference sequence). V lost 2 bases to trimming and J lost 4 bases, with 14 bases between them. This CDR3 region has 16 residues. CDR3 coding DNA: TGTGCCAGCAGTTTAAGGGGCAGGGTGATCACCGGGGAGCTGTTTTTT. Translating gives CASSLRGRVITGELFF.

V usage is TRBV4-2 and J usage is TRBJ2-7, with 12 bases that match TRBD2. CDR3 length: 15 residues. V lost 2 bases, J lost 6 bases, and 5 bases stayed unmatched. Germline V gene sequence: CDR1 LGHNA, CDR2 YNFKEQ. CDR3 DNA sequence: TGTGCCAGCAGCCAACTAGCGGGAGGGAGATGCGAGCAGTACTTC. Its translation is CASSQLAGGRCEQYF.

There are a few counts of this clonotype. This rearrangement joins TRBV19 to TRBJ2-5; D uncertain. CDR1 and CDR2 (germline): LNHDA, SQIVND (reference sequence). The CDR3 has 15 residues. The V end lost 2 bases, the J end lost 0 bases, and 10 bases lay between the germline ends. The CDR3 region is CASSIRGTYQETQYF. For the CDR3, the DNA is TGTGCCAGTAGTATACGAGGTACATACCAAGAGACCCAGTACTTC.

The chain uses TRBV20-1 and TRBJ1-1, with TRBD1 matching 7 bases. J lost 1 base, V lost 0 bases, and 5 bases had no gene match. The germline gives CDR1 DFQATT, CDR2 SNEGSKA (reference sequence). The length of the CDR3 is 15 residues. The CDR3 here is CSARESGQKNTEAFF. The CDR3 DNA sequence: TGCAGTGCTAGAGAATCGGGACAGAAGAACACTGAAGCTTTCTTT.

V and J are TRBV7-9 and TRBJ2-5, with 7 bases matching TRBD1. The germline gives CDR1 SEHNR, CDR2 FQNEAQ (reference sequence). This CDR3 region has 14 residues. V trimming: 3 bases; J trimming: 5 bases; junction bases outside the gene matches: 6. The CDR3 spells CASSFPTGAETQYF. The CDR3 DNA is TGTGCCAGCAGCTTCCCTACAGGGGCCGAGACCCAGTACTTC.

This clonotype was seen a handful of times. The chain couples TRBV4-1 to TRBJ2-7; D is possibly TRBD1 (5 bases). The ends were cut back, 4 bases at V and 2 bases at J, with 18 bases in the middle. The length of the CDR3 is 16 residues. CDR1 MGHRA and CDR2 YSYEKL come from the germline V gene. CDR3 sequence (DNA): TGCGCCAGCAGCCCCACCCCCTTGGGGCGAACCTACGAGCAGTACTTC. Translating it yields CASSPTPLGRTYEQYF.

The chain links TRBV3-1 to TRBJ2-1; 14 nucleotides align to TRBD2. CDR1 is LGHDT, CDR2 YNNKEL, per germline (reference sequence). This CDR3 is 12 amino acids long. Trimming took 5 bases from V and 15 from J; bases not matched to a gene: 3. DNA for the CDR3: TGTGCCAGCAGCAAAGGACTAGCGGGGGGGTTCTTC. Its protein is CASSKGLAGGFF.

This clonotype was detected only a few times. V usage is TRBV6-6 and J usage is TRBJ2-5; 11 nucleotides align to TRBD2. The CDR3 totals 16 residues. After removal of 6 bases from V and 2 bases from J, the junction contained 8 bases not matched to a gene. CDR1 is MNHNY and CDR2 is SVGAGI in the germline V gene (reference sequence). The CDR3 nucleotides read TGTGCCAGCAGACCCCCTAGCGGGGGGCCTCAAGAGACCCAGTACTTC. Amino acid sequence: CASRPPSGGPQETQYF.

A single count supports this clonotype. The chain uses TRBV12-3 or TRBV12-4 and TRBJ2-5; D remains ambiguous. The DNA end lines up better with TRBJ2-7; the J call may be wrong. The CDR3 contains 13 residues. The CDR3 reads CASRIQIEDEQYF. CDR3 nucleotides: TGTGCCAGCAGGATACAGATTGAGGACGAGCAGTACTTC.

The chain recombines TRBV5-1 with TRBJ2-3; 7 bases map to TRBD1. The V gene's germline CDR1 is SGHRS and CDR2 YFSETQ. This CDR3 comprises 13 residues. Trimming at V came to 6 bases and at J to 4 bases, leaving 5 bases not matched to a gene. This CDR3 reads CASNRGLSDTQYF. The CDR3 nucleotides are TGCGCCAGCAATAGGGGGCTCTCAGATACGCAGTATTTT.

This rearrangement joins TRBV12-3 or TRBV12-4 to TRBJ2-3; 8 bases map to TRBD2. The J segment lost 1 base and the V segment lost 3 bases, leaving 12 bases of the junction unmatched. The CDR3 is made up of 18 amino acids. The CDR3: CASSFGLAGSTGTDTQYF. The CDR3 region has the DNA TGTGCCAGCAGTTTTGGGCTAGCGGGTTCAACCGGCACAGATACGCAGTATTTT.

A few counts support this clonotype. The chain combines TRBV11-2 with TRBJ2-7; D uncertain. This CDR3 is 12 amino acids long. Looked up from germline, CDR1 is SGHAT and CDR2 is FQNNGV. V lost 5 bases and J 3 bases, leaving 8 bases between the germline ends. The CDR3 loop reads CASSPQIYEQYF. As DNA, the CDR3 is TGTGCCAGCAGCCCGCAGATCTACGAGCAGTACTTC.